Below are 7 T cell receptor beta chains sequenced from a single sample in a study of metastatic and nonmetastatic thyroid tumors. Ahead of thyroid surgery, no patient had received treatment of any kind. TCRdb reassembled clones from the PCR reads with MiXCR. The sample includes more than 20,000 clones, more than 20% of them seen just once. The sequencing input was tumor tissue. These receptors were obtained from a male donor with papillary thyroid cancer or a benign thyroid nodule (not recorded which). Some clones in this sample may be carry-over from other donors' samples.

This clone showed up many times. This chain joins TRBV29-1 and TRBJ1-1; 8 positions agree with TRBD1. CDR1 is SQVTM, CDR2 ANQGSEA, per germline. Trimming at V came to 3 bases and at J to 8 bases, leaving 2 bases not matched to a gene. The CDR3 is made up of 11 amino acids. This CDR3 reads CSVDRQGEAFF. The CDR3 DNA follows: TGCAGCGTTGACCGACAGGGGGAAGCTTTCTTT.

This clone is labeled medium-sized (0.01 to 0.1%). The V and J genes are TRBV6-1 and TRBJ1-2, with a tentative D call TRBD1 (6 bases). The germline V gene has CDR1 MNHNS and CDR2 SASEGT. The CDR3 contains 15 residues. V lost 8 bases and J 6 bases, leaving 22 bases between the germline ends. DNA for the CDR3: TGTGCCAGCTGCAGATACACAGGGCTTGACAATGGCTACACCTTC. It translates to CASCRYTGLDNGYTF.

The sample holds a few counts of this clone. The rearrangement joins TRBV7-2 to TRBJ2-3; D not resolved. Trimming removed 6 bases at V and 11 bases at J, with 15 bases between. Germline V gives CDR1 SGHTA, CDR2 FQGNSA. There are 12 residues in the CDR3. The CDR3 loop reads CASRPTAARQYF. The CDR3 coding sequence is TGTGCCAGCAGACCCACTGCGGCACGGCAGTATTTT.

This clone has only a few counts. Because it lacks the conserved phenylalanine or tryptophan at the end, this CDR3 is likely a read error. Because the CDR3's place on the DNA is in doubt, the DNA is left out and the CDR3 is given as listed by TCRdb. The chain joins TRBV7-3 to TRBJ2-1; TRBD2 reflects the table's D call only, with no check against the DNA. The germline CDR1 and CDR2 sequences are SGHTA and FQGTGA. The CDR3 region is 8 residues in length, termini included. CDR3 sequence reads: CASSFAGP.

This clone was found many times. The rearrangement joins TRBV6-4 to TRBJ2-3; 7 bases are a match to TRBD1. The length of the CDR3 is 14 residues. Germline trimming cut 6 bases from V and 6 bases from J; bases unmatched to any gene: 9. Germline V gene data show CDR1 as MRHNA and CDR2 as SNTAGT. The CDR3 DNA reads TGTGCCAGCAGGCCTCCGGGACAGTTCGATACGCAGTATTTT. Translated, it gives CASRPPGQFDTQYF.

This clone was seen a handful of times. DNA for the CDR3: TGCGCCAGCAGCCAAGATGGGTCGTCTGGGGCCAACGTCCTGACTTTC. Amino acids: CASSQDGSSGANVLTF. The chain has TRBV4-3 and TRBJ2-6, with D unclear. CDR1 is LGHNA and CDR2 is YSLEER in the germline V gene. This CDR3 is 16 amino acids long. V was clipped by 0 bases and J by 1 base, with 7 bases between them.

This clone is labeled as medium-sized (0.01 to 0.1%). V usage is TRBV7-2 and J usage is TRBJ2-7; no clear D gene. Trimming left V 2 bases short and J 5 bases short, with 4 bases between. Germline values: CDR1 SGHTA, CDR2 FQGNSA. CDR3 length: 11 amino acids. CDR3 bases: TGTGCCAGCAGCTTAAGAAACGAGCAGTACTTC. This translates into CASSLRNEQYF.